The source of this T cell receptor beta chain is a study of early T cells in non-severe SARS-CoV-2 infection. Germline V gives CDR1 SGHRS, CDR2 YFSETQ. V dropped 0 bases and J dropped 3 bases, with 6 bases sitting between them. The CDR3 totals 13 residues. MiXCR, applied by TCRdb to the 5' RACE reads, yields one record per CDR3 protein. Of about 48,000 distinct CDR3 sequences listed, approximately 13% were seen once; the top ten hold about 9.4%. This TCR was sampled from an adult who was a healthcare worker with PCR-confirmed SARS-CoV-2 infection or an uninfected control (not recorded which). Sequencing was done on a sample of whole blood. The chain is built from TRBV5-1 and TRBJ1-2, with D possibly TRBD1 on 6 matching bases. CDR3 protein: CASSLDRDYGYTF. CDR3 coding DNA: TGCGCCAGCAGCTTGGACAGGGACTATGGCTACACCTTC.